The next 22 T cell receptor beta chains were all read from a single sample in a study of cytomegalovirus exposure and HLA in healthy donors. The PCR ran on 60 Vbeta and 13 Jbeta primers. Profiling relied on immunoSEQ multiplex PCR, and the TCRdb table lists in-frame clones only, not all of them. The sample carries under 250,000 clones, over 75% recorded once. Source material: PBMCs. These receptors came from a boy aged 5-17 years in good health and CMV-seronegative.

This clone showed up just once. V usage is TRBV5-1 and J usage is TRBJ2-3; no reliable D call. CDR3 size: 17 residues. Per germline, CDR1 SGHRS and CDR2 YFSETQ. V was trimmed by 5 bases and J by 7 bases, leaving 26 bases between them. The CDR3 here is CASRFGQPLAQVYTQYF. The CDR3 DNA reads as TGCGCCAGCAGGTTTGGGCAGCCCCTCGCCCAGGTTTATACGCAGTATTTT.

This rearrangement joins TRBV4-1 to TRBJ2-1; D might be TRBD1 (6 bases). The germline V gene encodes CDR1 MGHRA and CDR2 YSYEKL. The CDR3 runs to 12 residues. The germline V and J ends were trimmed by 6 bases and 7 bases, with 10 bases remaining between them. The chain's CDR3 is CASRQTGNEQFF. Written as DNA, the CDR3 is TGCGCCAGCAGACAAACAGGGAATGAGCAGTTCTTC.

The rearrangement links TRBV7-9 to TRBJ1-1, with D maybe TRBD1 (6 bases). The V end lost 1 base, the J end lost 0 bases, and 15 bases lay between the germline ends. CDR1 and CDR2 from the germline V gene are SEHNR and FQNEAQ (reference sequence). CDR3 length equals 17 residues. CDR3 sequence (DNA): TGTGCCAGCAGCTTAGGTTGGGGGGGCGTGGTGAACACTGAAGCTTTCTTT. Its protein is CASSLGWGGVVNTEAFF.

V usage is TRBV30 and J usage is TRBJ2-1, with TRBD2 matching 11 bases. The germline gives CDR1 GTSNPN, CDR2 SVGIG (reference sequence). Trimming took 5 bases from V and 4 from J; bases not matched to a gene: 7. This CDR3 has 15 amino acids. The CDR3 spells CAWGPSGRRYNEQFF. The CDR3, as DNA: TGTGCCTGGGGCCCTAGCGGGAGGCGGTACAATGAGCAGTTCTTC.

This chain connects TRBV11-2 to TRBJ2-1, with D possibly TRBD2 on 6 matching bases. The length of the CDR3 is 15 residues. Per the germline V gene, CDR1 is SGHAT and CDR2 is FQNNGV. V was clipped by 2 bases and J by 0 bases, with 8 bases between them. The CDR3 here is CASSLRGNSYNEQFF. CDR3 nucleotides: TGTGCCAGCAGCTTACGGGGGAACTCCTACAATGAGCAGTTCTTC. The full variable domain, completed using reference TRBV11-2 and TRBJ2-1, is EAGVAQSPRYKIIEKRQSVAFWCNPISGHATLYWYQQILGQGPKLLIQFQNNGVVDDSQLPKDRFSAERLKGVDSTLKIQPAKLEDSAVYLCASSLRGNSYNEQFFGPGTRLTVL.

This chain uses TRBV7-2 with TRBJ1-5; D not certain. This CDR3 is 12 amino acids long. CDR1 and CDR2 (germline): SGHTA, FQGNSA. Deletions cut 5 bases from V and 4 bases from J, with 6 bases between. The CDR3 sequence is CASSLPNQPQHF. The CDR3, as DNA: TGTGCCAGCAGCCTCCCGAATCAGCCCCAGCATTTT.

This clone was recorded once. Written as DNA, the CDR3 is TGTGCCAGCAGCTTCGCTAGCGGGGGGGCGGCAGATACGCAGTATTTT. This gives the protein CASSFASGGAADTQYF. V and J are TRBV7-6 and TRBJ2-3; 12 positions match TRBD2. With 3 bases clipped from V and 4 bases from J, the junction kept 5 bases outside the gene matches. The length of the CDR3 is 16 residues. Germline V gene lookup returns CDR1 SGHVS and CDR2 FNYEAQ. Filled out from reference TRBV7-6 and TRBJ2-3, the complete variable domain reads GAGVSQSPRYKVTKRGQDVALRCDPISGHVSLYWYRQALGQGPEFLTYFNYEAQQDKSGLPNDRFSAERPEGSISTLTIQRTEQRDSAMYRCASSFASGGAADTQYFGPGTRLTVL.

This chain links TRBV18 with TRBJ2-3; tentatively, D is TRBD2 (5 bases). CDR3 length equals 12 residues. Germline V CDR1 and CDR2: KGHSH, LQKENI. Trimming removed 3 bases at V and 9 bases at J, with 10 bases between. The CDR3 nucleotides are TGTGCCAGCTCACCGGGAGTGGGCACGCAGTATTTT. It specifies CASSPGVGTQYF.

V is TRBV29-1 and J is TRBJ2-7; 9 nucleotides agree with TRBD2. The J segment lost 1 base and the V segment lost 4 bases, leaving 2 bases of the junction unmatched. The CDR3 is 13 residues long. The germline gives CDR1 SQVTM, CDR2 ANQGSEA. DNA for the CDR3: TGCAGCGTTGGGGCGGGAGGGTCCTACGAGCAGTACTTC. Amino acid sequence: CSVGAGGSYEQYF.

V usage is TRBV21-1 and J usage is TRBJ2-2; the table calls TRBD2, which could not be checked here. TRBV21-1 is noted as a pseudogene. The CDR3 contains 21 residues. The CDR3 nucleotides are TGTGCCAGCAGCAGATGGACTAGCGGGGGCCGTATGTATGCGAACACCGGGGAGCTGTTTTTT. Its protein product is CASSRWTSGGRMYANTGELFF.

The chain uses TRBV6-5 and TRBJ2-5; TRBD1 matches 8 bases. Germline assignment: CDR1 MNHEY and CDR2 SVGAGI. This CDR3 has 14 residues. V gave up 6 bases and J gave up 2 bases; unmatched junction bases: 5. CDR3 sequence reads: CASSERTGQETQYF. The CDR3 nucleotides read TGTGCCAGCAGCGAACGGACAGGGCAAGAGACCCAGTACTTC.

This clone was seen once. Here the CDR3 reads CASSLRDRGDIQYF. CDR3 DNA: TGCGCCAGCAGCCTGAGGGACAGGGGCGACATTCAGTACTTC. The chain employs TRBV5-1 and TRBJ2-4, with TRBD1 matching over 10 bases. In germline, CDR1 is SGHRS, CDR2 YFSETQ. Trimming at V came to 4 bases and at J to 8 bases, leaving 6 bases not matched to a gene. The CDR3 has 14 residues.

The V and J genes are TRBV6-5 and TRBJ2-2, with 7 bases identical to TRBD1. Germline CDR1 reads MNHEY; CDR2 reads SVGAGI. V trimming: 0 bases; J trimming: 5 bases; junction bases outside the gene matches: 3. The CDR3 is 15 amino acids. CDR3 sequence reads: CASSYSTGQTGELFF. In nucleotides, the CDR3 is TGTGCCAGCAGTTACTCGACAGGGCAAACCGGGGAGCTGTTTTTT.

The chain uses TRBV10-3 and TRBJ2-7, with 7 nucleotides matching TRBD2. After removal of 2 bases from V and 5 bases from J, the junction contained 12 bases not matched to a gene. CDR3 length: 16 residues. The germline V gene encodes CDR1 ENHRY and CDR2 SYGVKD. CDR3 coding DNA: TGTGCCATCAGTGAGCCGTGGGGGGGTCTGAGCCACGAGCAGTACTTC. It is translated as CAISEPWGGLSHEQYF.

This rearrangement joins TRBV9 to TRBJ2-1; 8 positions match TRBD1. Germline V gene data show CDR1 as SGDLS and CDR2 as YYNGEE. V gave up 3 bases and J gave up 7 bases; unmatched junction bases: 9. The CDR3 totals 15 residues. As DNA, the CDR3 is TGTGCCAGCAGCGCCCGGTCCAACAGGGGGAATGAGCAGTTCTTC. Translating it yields CASSARSNRGNEQFF.

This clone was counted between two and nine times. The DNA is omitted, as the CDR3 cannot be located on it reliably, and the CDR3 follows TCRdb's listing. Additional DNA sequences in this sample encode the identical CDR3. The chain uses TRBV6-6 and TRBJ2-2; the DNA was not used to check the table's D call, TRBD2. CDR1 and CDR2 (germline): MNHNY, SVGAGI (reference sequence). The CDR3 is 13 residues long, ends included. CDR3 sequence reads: CASSSSNTGELFF.

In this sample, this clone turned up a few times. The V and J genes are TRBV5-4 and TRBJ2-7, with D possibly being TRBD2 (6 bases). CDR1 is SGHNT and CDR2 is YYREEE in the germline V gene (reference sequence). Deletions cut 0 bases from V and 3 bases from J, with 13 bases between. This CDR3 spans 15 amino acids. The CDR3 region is CASSLGEGTDYEQYF. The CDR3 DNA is TGTGCCAGCAGCTTGGGGGAAGGGACTGACTACGAGCAGTACTTC.

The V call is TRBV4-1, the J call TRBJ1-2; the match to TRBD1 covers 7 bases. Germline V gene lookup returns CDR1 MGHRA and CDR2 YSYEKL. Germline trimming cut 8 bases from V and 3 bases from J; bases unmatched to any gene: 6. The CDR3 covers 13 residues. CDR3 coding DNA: TGCGCCAGCGGAAAGGGGACAGACTATGGCTACACCTTC. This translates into CASGKGTDYGYTF.

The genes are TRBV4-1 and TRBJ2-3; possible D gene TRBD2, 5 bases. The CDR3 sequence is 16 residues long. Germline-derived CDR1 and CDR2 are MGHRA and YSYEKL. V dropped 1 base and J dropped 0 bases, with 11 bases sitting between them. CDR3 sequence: CASSQGWLASTDTQYF. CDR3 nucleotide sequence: TGCGCCAGCAGCCAAGGCTGGCTAGCTAGCACAGATACGCAGTATTTT.

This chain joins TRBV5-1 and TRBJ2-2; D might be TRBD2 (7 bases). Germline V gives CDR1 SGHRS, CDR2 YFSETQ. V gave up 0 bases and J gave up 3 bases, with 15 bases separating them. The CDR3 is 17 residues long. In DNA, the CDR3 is TGCGCCAGCAGCTTGGACGGGGGGCGAAGGGACACCGGGGAGCTGTTTTTT. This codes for CASSLDGGRRDTGELFF.

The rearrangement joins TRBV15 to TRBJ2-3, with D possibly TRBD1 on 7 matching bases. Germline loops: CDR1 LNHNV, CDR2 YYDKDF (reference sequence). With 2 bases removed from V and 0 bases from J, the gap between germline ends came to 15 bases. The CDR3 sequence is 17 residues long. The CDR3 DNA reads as TGTGCCACCAGCAGACAGGGGGAGGTCTGGAGCACAGATACGCAGTATTTT. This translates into CATSRQGEVWSTDTQYF.

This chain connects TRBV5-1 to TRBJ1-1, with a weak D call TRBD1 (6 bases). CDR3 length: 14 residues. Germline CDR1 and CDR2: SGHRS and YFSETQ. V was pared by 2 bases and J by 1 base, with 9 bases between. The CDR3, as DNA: TGCGCCAGCAGCTTAAGGACAGCGAACACTGAAGCTTTCTTT. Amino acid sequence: CASSLRTANTEAFF.